A selection of T cell receptor beta chains follows, all from one sample in a study of blood T cell repertoires in COVID-19. Only in-frame clones appear in the TCRdb table, and some are missing; sequencing was by immunoSEQ multiplex PCR. Of roughly 90,000 clones in the sample, about 83% were seen once. Sequenced sample: peripheral blood. The receptors were gathered from a woman aged 70-85 years with acute or convalescent COVID-19. The CDR3 runs from the conserved cysteine through the conserved F or W. A D gene is named only where the DNA matches it firmly. Expanded clones get a size class; other rows say once, few or many, or leave the size out.

v_call: TRBV5-4; d_call: .; clone_size: .; j_call: TRBJ1-1; cdr3_aa: CASRVTLLNTEAFF; cdr3_nt: TGTGCCAGCAGGGTGACTCTTTTGAACACTGAAGCTTTCTTT
v_call: TRBV18; d_call: .; clone_size: .; j_call: TRBJ2-1; cdr3_aa: CASSPPTDSYNEQFF; cdr3_nt: TGTGCCAGCTCACCACCGACAGACTCCTACAATGAGCAGTTCTTC
v_call: TRBV10-3; d_call: TRBD1; clone_size: .; j_call: TRBJ2-2; cdr3_aa: CAIRRTGETGELFF; cdr3_nt: TGTGCCATCAGGAGGACAGGGGAGACCGGGGAGCTGTTTTTT
v_call: TRBV5-1; d_call: TRBD2; clone_size: .; j_call: TRBJ2-5; cdr3_aa: CASSLAIGGQETQYF; cdr3_nt: TGCGCCAGCAGCTTGGCCATCGGGGGGCAAGAGACCCAGTACTTC
v_call: TRBV7-9; d_call: .; clone_size: .; j_call: TRBJ1-5; cdr3_aa: CASSLGQNQPQHF; cdr3_nt: TGTGCCAGCAGCTTAGGACAGAATCAGCCCCAGCATTTT
v_call: TRBV7-2; d_call: TRBD1; clone_size: .; j_call: TRBJ2-3; cdr3_aa: CASSPWTGQELGTQYF; cdr3_nt: TGTGCCAGCAGCCCATGGACAGGACAGGAGCTGGGTACGCAGTATTTT
v_call: TRBV19; d_call: .; clone_size: .; j_call: TRBJ2-2; cdr3_aa: CASNFNANTGELFF; cdr3_nt: TGTGCCAGTAACTTTAACGCGAACACCGGGGAGCTGTTTTTT
v_call: TRBV6-6; d_call: TRBD1; clone_size: once; j_call: TRBJ1-1; cdr3_aa: CASSYLKTGMNTEAFF; cdr3_nt: TGTGCCAGCAGCTACCTCAAGACAGGGATGAACACTGAAGCTTTCTTT
v_call: TRBV18; d_call: .; clone_size: .; j_call: TRBJ1-4; cdr3_aa: CASSPLGGAPNEKLFF; cdr3_nt: TGTGCCAGCTCACCCCTGGGGGGAGCGCCTAATGAAAAACTGTTTTTT
v_call: TRBV6-4; d_call: TRBD1; clone_size: .; j_call: TRBJ1-2; cdr3_aa: CASSRDRGEGYTF; cdr3_nt: TGTGCCAGCAGCCGGGACAGGGGGGAAGGCTACACCTTC
v_call: TRBV30; d_call: TRBD1; clone_size: .; j_call: TRBJ1-5; cdr3_aa: CAWSARTGAFGNQPQHF; cdr3_nt: TGTGCCTGGAGTGCCCGGACAGGGGCGTTTGGCAATCAGCCCCAGCATTTT
v_call: TRBV30; d_call: TRBD1; clone_size: .; j_call: TRBJ1-1; cdr3_aa: CAWSVKGAGGAFF; cdr3_nt: TGTGCCTGGAGTGTAAAGGGGGCAGGTGGAGCTTTCTTT
v_call: TRBV5-1; d_call: .; clone_size: .; j_call: TRBJ1-6; cdr3_aa: CASSFGQTARSDSPLHF; cdr3_nt: TGCGCCAGCAGCTTCGGTCAGACAGCCCGCTCTGATTCACCTCTCCACTTT
v_call: TRBV27; d_call: .; clone_size: .; j_call: TRBJ1-6; cdr3_aa: CASRRLGHLNSPLHF; cdr3_nt: TGTGCCAGCAGGCGTCTGGGACACCTTAATTCACCCCTCCACTTT
v_call: TRBV5-5; d_call: TRBD1; clone_size: .; j_call: TRBJ2-4; cdr3_aa: CASSPGTGEGLGQYF; cdr3_nt: TGTGCCAGCAGCCCCGGGACAGGGGAAGGATTGGGACAGTACTTC
v_call: TRBV5-1; d_call: TRBD1; clone_size: .; j_call: TRBJ1-1; cdr3_aa: CASSELTGRNTEAFF; cdr3_nt: TGCGCCAGCAGCGAACTGACAGGGAGAAACACTGAAGCTTTCTTT
v_call: TRBV19; d_call: .; clone_size: once; j_call: TRBJ1-5; cdr3_aa: CASSPGVGVNQPQHF; cdr3_nt: TGTGCCAGTAGTCCAGGGGTTGGGGTCAATCAGCCCCAGCATTTT
v_call: TRBV7-3; d_call: TRBD1; clone_size: .; j_call: TRBJ2-7; cdr3_aa: CASSSSGQGHHEQYF; cdr3_nt: TGTGCCAGCAGCTCCAGTGGACAGGGCCACCACGAGCAGTACTTC
v_call: TRBV5-1; d_call: .; clone_size: .; j_call: TRBJ1-1; cdr3_aa: CASSLGAEMNTEAFF; cdr3_nt: TGCGCCAGCAGCTTGGGGGCCGAAATGAACACTGAAGCTTTCTTT